This TCR beta chain derives from a study of blood T cell repertoires in COVID-19. The V gene lost 4 bases and the J gene lost 5 bases, with 13 bases spanning the gap. The CDR3 is 14 residues long. Germline lookup yields CDR1 SGHNT and CDR2 YYREEE (reference sequence). Produced via immunoSEQ multiplex PCR; TCRdb's table is partial and in-frame only. In the table there are approximately 180,000 clones, 87% of which are singletons. This clone showed up just a few times. This chain links TRBV5-4 with TRBJ1-3; no clear D. Material for sequencing was peripheral blood. The origin of this receptor is a man aged 35-49 years with active or convalescent COVID-19. The CDR3 reads CASSAAGSRNTIYF. The CDR3 DNA reads TGTGCCAGCAGCGCCGCGGGGAGTCGAAACACCATATATTTT.